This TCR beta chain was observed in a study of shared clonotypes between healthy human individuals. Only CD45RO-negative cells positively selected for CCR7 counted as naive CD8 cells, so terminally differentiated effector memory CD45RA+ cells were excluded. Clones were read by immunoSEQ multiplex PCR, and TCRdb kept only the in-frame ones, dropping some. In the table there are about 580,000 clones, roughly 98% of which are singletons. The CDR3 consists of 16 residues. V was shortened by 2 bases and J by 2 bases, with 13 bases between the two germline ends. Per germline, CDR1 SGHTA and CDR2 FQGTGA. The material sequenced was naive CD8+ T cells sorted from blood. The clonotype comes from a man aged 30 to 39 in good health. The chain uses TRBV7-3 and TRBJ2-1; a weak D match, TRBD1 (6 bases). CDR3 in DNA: TGTGCCAGCAGCTTAGCACCCCAGGGGACCTACAATGAGCAGTTCTTC. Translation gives CASSLAPQGTYNEQFF. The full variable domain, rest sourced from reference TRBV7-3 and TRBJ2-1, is GAGVSQTPSNKVTEKGKYVELRCDPISGHTALYWYRQSLGQGPEFLIYFQGTGAADDSGLPNDRFFAVRPEGSVSTLKIQRTERGDSAVYLCASSLAPQGTYNEQFFGPGTRLTVL.